This entry is about one T cell receptor (beta chain). The repertoire was sequenced with immunoSEQ multiplex PCR; TCRdb's copy has only in-frame clones and lacks some. The table has 15,000 to 20,000 clones, approximately 70% seen once. This sample stems from a study of sequential checkpoint blockade in melanoma. Germline CDR1 and CDR2: MGHRA and YSYEKL. Between the trimmed V and J ends, which lost 0 bases and 1 base, there was a span of 6 bases. The CDR3 sequence is 14 residues long. Regarding treatment: randomized to nivolumab then ipilimumab (arm A) or the reverse (arm B). From thawed PBMCs, live CD3+CD8+ cells negative for CD19 and CD56 were sorted.

This specimen was CD8+ T cells sorted from blood (inferred from file names), taken from a patient given nivolumab and ipilimumab in sequence. The chain links TRBV4-1 to TRBJ1-1; D is unclear. The receptor comes from a human donor with melanoma. The CDR3 reads CASSQERENTEAFF. The CDR3 DNA is TGCGCCAGCAGCCAAGAGAGGGAGAACACTGAAGCTTTCTTT.